This TCR beta chain is drawn from a study of T cell responses to AZD1222 COVID-19 vaccine. Study-wide results and limits: At study baseline, merely over 5 AZD1222 recipients were seropositive.

TCRdb's copy holds only in-frame clones and misses some; the assay was immunoSEQ multiplex PCR. The sample holds some 150,000 clones, approximately 88% seen once. As for this clone: What it recognizes is unknown.

This clonotype originated in an adult in good health. Sequenced here: peripheral blood, sampled on day 0 of AZD1222 vaccination.

The CDR3 is CASSIASSGANVLTF. The DNA of the CDR3 is TGTGCCAGTAGTATAGCCAGCTCTGGGGCCAACGTCCTGACTTTC. The chain carries TRBV19 and TRBJ2-6; D gene uncertain. The CDR3 contains 15 residues. V lost 1 base and J lost 0, with 4 bases in between. CDR1 and CDR2 (germline): LNHDA, SQIVND (reference sequence).